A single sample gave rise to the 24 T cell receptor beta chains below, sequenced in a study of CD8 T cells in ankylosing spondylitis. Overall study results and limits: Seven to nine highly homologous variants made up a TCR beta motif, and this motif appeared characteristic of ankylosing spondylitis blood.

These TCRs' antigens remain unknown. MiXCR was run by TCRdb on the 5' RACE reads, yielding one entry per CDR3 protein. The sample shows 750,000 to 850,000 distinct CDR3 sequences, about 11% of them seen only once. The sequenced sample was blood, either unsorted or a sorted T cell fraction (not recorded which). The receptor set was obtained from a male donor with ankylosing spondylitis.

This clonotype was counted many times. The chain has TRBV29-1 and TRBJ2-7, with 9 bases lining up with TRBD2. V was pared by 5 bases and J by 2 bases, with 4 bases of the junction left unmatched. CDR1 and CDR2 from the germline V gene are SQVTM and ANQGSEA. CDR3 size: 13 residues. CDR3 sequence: CSVLAGITYEQYF. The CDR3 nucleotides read TGCAGCGTTCTAGCGGGGATAACCTACGAGCAGTACTTC.

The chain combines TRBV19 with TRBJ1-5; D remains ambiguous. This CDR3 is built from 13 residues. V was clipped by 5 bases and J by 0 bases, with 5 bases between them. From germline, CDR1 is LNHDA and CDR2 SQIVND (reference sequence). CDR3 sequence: CASSVISNQPQHF. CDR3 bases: TGTGCCAGTAGTGTTATTAGCAATCAGCCCCAGCATTTT.

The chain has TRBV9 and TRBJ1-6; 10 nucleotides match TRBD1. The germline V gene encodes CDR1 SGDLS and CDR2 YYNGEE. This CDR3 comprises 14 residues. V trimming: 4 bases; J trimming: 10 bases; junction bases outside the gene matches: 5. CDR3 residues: CASSFGTGESPLHF. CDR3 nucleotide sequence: TGTGCCAGCAGCTTTGGGACAGGGGAATCACCCCTCCACTTT.

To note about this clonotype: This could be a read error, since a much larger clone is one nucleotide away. The CDR3 region has the DNA TGTGCCAGCTCACCTTTAAAGGCGAACACCGGGGAGCTGTTTTTT. This encodes CASSPLKANTGELFF. The rearrangement links TRBV18 to TRBJ2-2; no clear D gene. Germline V gives CDR1 KGHSH, CDR2 LQKENI. CDR3 length: 15 residues. The V end lost 3 bases, the J end lost 0 bases, and 8 bases lay between the germline ends.

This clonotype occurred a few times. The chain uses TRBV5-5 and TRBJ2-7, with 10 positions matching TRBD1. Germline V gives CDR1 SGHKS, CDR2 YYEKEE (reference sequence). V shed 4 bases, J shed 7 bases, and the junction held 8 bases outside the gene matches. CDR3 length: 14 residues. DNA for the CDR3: TGTGCCAGCAGCCGCCCGGACAGGGGGGAGGAGCAGTACTTC. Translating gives CASSRPDRGEEQYF.

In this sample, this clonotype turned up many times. CDR3 DNA: TGTGCCAGCCAGCCAGGGAAAAGAAATGAGCAGTTCTTC. This sequence encodes CASQPGKRNEQFF. This chain uses TRBV6-6 with TRBJ2-1; D may be TRBD1 (5 bases). Germline V gives CDR1 MNHNY, CDR2 SVGAGI (reference sequence). There are 13 residues in the CDR3. The V gene lost 8 bases and the J gene lost 7 bases, with 15 bases spanning the gap.

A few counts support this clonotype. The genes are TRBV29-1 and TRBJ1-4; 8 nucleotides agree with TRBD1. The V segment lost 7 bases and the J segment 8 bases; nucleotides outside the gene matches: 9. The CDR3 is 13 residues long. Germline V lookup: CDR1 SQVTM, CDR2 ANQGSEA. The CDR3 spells CSATGEHGEKLFF. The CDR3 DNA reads TGCAGCGCGACAGGGGAACACGGAGAAAAACTGTTTTTT. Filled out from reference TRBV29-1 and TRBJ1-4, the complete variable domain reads SAVISQKPSRDICQRGTSLTIQCQVDSQVTMMFWYRQQPGQSLTLIATANQGSEATYESGFVIDKFPISRPNLTFSTLTVSNMSPEDSSIYLCSATGEHGEKLFFGSGTQLSVL.

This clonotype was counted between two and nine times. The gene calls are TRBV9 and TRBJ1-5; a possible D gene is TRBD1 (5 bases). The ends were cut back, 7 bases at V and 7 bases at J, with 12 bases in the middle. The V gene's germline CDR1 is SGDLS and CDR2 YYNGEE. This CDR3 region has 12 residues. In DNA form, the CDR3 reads TGTGCCAGCGGGAGGGGAAGACAGCCCCAGCATTTT. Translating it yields CASGRGRQPQHF.

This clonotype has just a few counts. CDR3 coding DNA: TGTGCCAGCTCCCCCATCGTGGGCTACACAGATACGCAGTATTTT. The encoded protein is CASSPIVGYTDTQYF. V is TRBV18 and J is TRBJ2-3, with D uncertain. V was clipped by 6 bases and J by 2 bases, with 15 bases between them. CDR3 size: 15 residues. Looked up from germline, CDR1 is KGHSH and CDR2 is LQKENI.

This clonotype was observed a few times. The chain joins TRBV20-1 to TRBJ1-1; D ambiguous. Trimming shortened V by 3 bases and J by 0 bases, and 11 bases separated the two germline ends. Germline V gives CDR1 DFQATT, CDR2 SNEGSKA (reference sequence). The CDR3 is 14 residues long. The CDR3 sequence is CSASGRPMNTEAFF. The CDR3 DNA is TGCAGTGCTAGCGGCAGACCGATGAACACTGAAGCTTTCTTT.

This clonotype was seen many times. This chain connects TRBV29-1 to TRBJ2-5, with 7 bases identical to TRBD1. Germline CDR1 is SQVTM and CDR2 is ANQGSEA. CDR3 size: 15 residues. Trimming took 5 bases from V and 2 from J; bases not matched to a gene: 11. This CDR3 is CSVKKHRGRQETQYF. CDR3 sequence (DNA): TGCAGCGTTAAGAAACACAGGGGAAGGCAAGAGACCCAGTACTTC.

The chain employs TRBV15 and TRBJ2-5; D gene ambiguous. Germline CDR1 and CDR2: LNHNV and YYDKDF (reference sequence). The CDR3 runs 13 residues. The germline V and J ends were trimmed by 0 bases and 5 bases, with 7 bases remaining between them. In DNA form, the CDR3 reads TGTGCCACCAGCAGAGATACGGCGGAGACCCAGTACTTC. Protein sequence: CATSRDTAETQYF.

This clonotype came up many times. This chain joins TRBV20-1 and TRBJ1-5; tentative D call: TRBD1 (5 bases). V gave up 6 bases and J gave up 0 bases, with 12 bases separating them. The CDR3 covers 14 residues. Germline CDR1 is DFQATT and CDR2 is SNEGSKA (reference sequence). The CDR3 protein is CSARRQYSNQPQHF. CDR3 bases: TGCAGTGCACGTCGACAGTATAGCAATCAGCCCCAGCATTTT.

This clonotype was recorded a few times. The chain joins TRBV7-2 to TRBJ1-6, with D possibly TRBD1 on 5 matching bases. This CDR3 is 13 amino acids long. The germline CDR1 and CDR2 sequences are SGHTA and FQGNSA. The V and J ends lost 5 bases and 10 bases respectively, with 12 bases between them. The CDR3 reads CASSPGLPSPLHF. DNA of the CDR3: TGTGCCAGCAGCCCGGGACTCCCCTCACCCCTCCACTTT. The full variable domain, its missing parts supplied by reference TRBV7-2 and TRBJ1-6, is GAGVSQSPSNKVTEKGKDVELRCDPISGHTALYWYRQSLGQGLEFLIYFQGNSAPDKSGLPSDRFSAERTGGSVSTLTIQRTQQEDSAVYLCASSPGLPSPLHFGNGTRLTVT.

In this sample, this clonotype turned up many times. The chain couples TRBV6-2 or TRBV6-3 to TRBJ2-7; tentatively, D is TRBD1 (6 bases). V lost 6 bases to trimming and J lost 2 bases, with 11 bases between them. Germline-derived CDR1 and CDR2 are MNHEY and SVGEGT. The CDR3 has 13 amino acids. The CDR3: CASSYGTPYEQYF. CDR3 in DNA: TGTGCCAGCAGCTACGGGACACCCTACGAGCAGTACTTC.

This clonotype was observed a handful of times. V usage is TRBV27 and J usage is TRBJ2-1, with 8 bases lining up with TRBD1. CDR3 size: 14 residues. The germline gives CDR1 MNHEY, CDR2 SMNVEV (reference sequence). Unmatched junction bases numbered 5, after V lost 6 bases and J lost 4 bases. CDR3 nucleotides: TGTGCCAGCAGACCAGGACAGGGATACAATGAGCAGTTCTTC. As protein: CASRPGQGYNEQFF.

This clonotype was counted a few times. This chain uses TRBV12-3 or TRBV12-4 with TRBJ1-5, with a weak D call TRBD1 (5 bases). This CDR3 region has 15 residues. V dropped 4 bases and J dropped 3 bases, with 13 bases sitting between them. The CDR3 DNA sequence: TGTGCCAGCAGTTGGCCGGGACCGTACAATCAGCCCCAGCATTTT. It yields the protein CASSWPGPYNQPQHF.

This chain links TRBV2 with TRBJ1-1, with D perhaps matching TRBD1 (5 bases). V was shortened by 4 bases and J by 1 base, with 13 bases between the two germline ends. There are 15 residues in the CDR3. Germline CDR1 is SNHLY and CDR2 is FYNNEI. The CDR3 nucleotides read TGTGCCAGCAGTGTGGGGGGATTGGGGAACACTGAAGCTTTCTTT. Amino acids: CASSVGGLGNTEAFF. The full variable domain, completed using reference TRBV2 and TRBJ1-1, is EPEVTQTPSHQVTQMGQEVILRCVPISNHLYFYWYRQILGQKVEFLVSFYNNEISEKSEIFDDQFSVERPDGSNFTLKIRSTKLEDSAMYFCASSVGGLGNTEAFFGQGTRLTVV.

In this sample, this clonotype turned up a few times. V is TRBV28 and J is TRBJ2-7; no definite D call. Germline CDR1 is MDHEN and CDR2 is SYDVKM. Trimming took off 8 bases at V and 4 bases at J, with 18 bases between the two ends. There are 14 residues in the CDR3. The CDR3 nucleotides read TGTGCCAGCGTACAGTCCCTGACGGCTTACGAGCAGTACTTC. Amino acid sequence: CASVQSLTAYEQYF.

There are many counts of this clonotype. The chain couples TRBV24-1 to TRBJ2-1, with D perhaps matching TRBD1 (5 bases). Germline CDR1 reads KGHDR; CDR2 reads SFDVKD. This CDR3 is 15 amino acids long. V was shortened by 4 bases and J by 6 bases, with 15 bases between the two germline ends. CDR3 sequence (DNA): TGTGCCACCAGTGAAAAAGGGGCGTTCGTCAATGAGCAGTTCTTC. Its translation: CATSEKGAFVNEQFF.

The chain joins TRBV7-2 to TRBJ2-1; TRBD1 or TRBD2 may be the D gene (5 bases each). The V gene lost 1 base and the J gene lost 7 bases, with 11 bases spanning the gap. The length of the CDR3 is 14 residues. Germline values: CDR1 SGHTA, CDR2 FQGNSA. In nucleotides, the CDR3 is TGTGCCAGCAGCTTAGTGAGTTGGGGGAATGAGCAGTTCTTC. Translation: CASSLVSWGNEQFF.

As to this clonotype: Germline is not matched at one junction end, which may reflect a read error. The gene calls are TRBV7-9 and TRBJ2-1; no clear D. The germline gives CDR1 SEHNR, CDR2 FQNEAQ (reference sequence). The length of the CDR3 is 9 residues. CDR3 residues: CASSLEASF. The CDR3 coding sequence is TGTGCCAGCAGCTTAGAAGCTTCCTTC.

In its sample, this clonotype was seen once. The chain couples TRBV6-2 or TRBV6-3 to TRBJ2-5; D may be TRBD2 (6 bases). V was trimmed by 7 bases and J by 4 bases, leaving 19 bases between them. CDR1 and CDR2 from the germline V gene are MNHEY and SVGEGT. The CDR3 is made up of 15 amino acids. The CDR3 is CASNRPGEGVETQYF. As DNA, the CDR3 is TGTGCCAGCAATAGGCCGGGGGAAGGTGTAGAGACCCAGTACTTC.

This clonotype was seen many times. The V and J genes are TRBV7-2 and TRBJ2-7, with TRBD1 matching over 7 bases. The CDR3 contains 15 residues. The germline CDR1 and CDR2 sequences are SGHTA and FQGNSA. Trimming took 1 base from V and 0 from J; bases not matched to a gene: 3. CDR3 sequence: CASSLETGISYEQYF. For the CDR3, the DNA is TGTGCCAGCAGCTTAGAGACAGGGATCTCCTACGAGCAGTACTTC.